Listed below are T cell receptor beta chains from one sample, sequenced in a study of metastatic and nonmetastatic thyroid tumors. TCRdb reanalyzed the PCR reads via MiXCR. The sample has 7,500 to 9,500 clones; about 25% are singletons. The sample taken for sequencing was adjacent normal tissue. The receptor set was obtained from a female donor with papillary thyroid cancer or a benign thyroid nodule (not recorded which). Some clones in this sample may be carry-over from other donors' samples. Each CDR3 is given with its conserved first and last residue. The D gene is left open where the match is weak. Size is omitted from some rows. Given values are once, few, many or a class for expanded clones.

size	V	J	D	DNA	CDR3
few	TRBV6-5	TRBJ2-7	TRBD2	TGTGCCAGCAGTTACAGCGGGGCTTCCTACGAGCAGTACTTC	CASSYSGASYEQYF
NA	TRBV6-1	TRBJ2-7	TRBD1	TGTGCCAGCAGCCAAAGACAGGGATCCTACGAGCAGTACTTC	CASSQRQGSYEQYF
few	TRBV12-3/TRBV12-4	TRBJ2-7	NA	TGTGCCAGCAGTTTATCCCCAGCGGAGCCGTCCTACGAGCAGTACTTC	CASSLSPAEPSYEQYF
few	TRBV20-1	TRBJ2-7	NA	TGCAGTGCTAGAGTAGATCCATCCTACGAGCAGTACTTC	CSARVDPSYEQYF
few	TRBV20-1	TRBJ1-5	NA	TGCAGTGCTACCTCAGAAGCTAGCAATCAGCCCCAGCATTTT	CSATSEASNQPQHF
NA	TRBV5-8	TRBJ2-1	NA	TGTGCCAGCAGCTTTGAGACAGCTTACAATGAGCAGTTCTTC	CASSFETAYNEQFF
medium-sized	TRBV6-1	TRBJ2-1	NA	TGTGCCAGCAGTGGGGGGCAGGGTAGAACCAATGAGCAGTTCTTC	CASSGGQGRTNEQFF
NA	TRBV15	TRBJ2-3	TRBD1	TGCGCCACCAGCAGCTCCCGGGACAGCGCAGATACGCAGTATTTT	CATSSSRDSADTQYF
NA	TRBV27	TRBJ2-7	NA	TGTGCCAGCAGCCCCTTGGGGTACTCCTACGAGCAGTACTTC	CASSPLGYSYEQYF
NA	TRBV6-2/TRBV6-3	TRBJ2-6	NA	TGTGCCAGCAGGCTGAATCCGGGCAGGTCCCTCTCTGGGGCCAACGTCCTGACTTTC	CASRLNPGRSLSGANVLTF
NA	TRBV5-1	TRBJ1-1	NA	TGCGCCAGCAGACTCGAAACAGGGACGGTGAACACTGAAGCTTTCTTT	CASRLETGTVNTEAFF
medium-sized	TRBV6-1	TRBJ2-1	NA	TGTGCCAGCAGTGAAGTCAGCCCCCCAGGTAATGAGCAGTTCTTC	CASSEVSPPGNEQFF
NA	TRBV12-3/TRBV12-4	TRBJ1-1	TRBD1	TGTGCCAGCAGCCCTTCCACAATCGGGACAGGGGGAAAAACTGAAGCTTTCTTT	CASSPSTIGTGGKTEAFF
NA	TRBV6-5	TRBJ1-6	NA	TGTGCCAGCAGTTTGGGGGTTGCCCCTGGGGCACCCCTCCACTTT	CASSLGVAPGAPLHF
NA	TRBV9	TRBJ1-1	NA	TGTGCCAGCAGCCCCTTTCGGGAAAACACTGAAGCTTTCTTT	CASSPFRENTEAFF
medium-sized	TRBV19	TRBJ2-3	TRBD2	TGTGCCAGTAGTTCCTTCCGGGGACTAGGAGGCACAGATACGCAGTATTTT	CASSSFRGLGGTDTQYF
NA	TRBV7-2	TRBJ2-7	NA	TGTGCCAGCAGCTTAGGGACGGTCGCCTACGAGCAGTACTTC	CASSLGTVAYEQYF
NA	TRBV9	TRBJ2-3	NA	TGTGCCAGCACGCCAGTCGGGAGTACAGATACGCAGTATTTT	CASTPVGSTDTQYF
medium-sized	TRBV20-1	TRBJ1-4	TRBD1	TGCAGTGCTACGACAGGGGGAGCTGAAAAACTGTTTTTT	CSATTGGAEKLFF
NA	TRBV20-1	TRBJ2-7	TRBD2	TGCAGTGCTGCCCCCGGGACTAGAGGGGAGCAGTACTTC	CSAAPGTRGEQYF
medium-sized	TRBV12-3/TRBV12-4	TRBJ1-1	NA	TGTGCCAGCAGCCACCCAGGTCAGGGTTCGGCTGAAGCTTTCTTT	CASSHPGQGSAEAFF
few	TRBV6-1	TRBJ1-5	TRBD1	TGTGCCAGCAGTGGGGGACAGGGCCCCAATCAGCCCCAGCATTTT	CASSGGQGPNQPQHF
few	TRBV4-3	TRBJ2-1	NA	TGCGCCAGCAGCCAAGATGTGGGCAGCCACAATGAGCAGTTCTTC	CASSQDVGSHNEQFF
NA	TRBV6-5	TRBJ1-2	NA	TGTGCCAGCAGTTACAAGGGGGTCTATGGCTACACCTTC	CASSYKGVYGYTF
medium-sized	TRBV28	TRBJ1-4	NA	TGTGCCAGCAGTTCCAGGGACGGATCTAATGAAAAACTGTTTTTT	CASSSRDGSNEKLFF
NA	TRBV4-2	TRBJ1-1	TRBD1	TGTGCCAGCAGCCAAGATACAGGGGAGAACACTGAAGCTTTCTTT	CASSQDTGENTEAFF
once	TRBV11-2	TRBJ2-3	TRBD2	TGTGCCAGCAGCCCCGGGGGGGCTAGCGGTAGTTATACGCAGTATTTT	CASSPGGASGSYTQYF
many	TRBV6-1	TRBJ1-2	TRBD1	TGTGCCAGCAGTGAGGACAGGGGGCGGTTGTGGGGCTACACCTTC	CASSEDRGRLWGYTF
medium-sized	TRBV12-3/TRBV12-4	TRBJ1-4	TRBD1	TGTGCCAGCACCCCCGGACAGGGCTACGGTGAAAAACTGTTTTTT	CASTPGQGYGEKLFF
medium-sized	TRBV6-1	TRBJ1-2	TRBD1	TGTGCCAGCAAAATGGGACAGGGGAACTATGGCTACACCTTC	CASKMGQGNYGYTF
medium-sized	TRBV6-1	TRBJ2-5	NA	TGTGCCAGCAGTTCCCTTAGAAGGGACCAAGAGACCCAGTACTTC	CASSSLRRDQETQYF
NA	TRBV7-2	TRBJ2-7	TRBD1	TGTGCCAGCAGCTTGGGGGGGACAGGGCCGCAGTACTTC	CASSLGGTGPQYF
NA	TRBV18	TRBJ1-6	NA	TGTGCCACGAAGGGTAGCAGCTCCTATAATTCACCCCTCCACTTT	CATKGSSSYNSPLHF
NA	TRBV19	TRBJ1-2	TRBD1	TGTGCCAGCGCCGGGACAGCCAACTATGGCTACACCTTC	CASAGTANYGYTF
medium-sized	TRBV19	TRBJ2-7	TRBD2	TGTGCCAGTAGTCTGGGACTAGCGGGGGCCTACGAGCAGTACTTC	CASSLGLAGAYEQYF
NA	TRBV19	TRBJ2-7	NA	TGTGCCAGTAGTCCCGTCGAGGGCAGGGAATACGAGCAGTACTTC	CASSPVEGREYEQYF
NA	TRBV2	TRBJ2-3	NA	TGTGCCAGCAGCGGAGACTCGGTTAGCACAGATACGCAGTATTTT	CASSGDSVSTDTQYF
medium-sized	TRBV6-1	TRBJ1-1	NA	TGTGCCAGCACTGGGACTTTTTGGGACACTGAAGCTTTCTTT	CASTGTFWDTEAFF
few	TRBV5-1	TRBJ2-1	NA	TGCGCCAGCAGCTTCGGGGGTGGCGATGAGCAGTTCTTC	CASSFGGGDEQFF
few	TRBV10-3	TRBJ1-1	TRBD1	TGTGCCATCAGTGACTCAGAACAGGGGGCCTTGAACACTGAAGCTTTCTTT	CAISDSEQGALNTEAFF
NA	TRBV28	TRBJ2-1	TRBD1	TGTGCCAGCAGTTTATGGGACAGGGTGTTTGAGCAGTTCTTC	CASSLWDRVFEQFF
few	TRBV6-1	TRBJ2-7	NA	TGTGCCAGCAGTGACCAGCAGACCTCCTACGAGCAGTACTTC	CASSDQQTSYEQYF
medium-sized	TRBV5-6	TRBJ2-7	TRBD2	TGTGCCAGCAGCCCACTTGAAGCGGGGGGCCCCTACGAGCAGTACTTC	CASSPLEAGGPYEQYF
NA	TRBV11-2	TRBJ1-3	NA	TGTGCCAGCAGCCCTGGCCTGGCTGTAAACACCATATATTTT	CASSPGLAVNTIYF
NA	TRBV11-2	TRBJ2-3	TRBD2	TGTACCATCAGCTTAGACTTAGCGGGGGGCCCGGATACGCAGTATTTT	CTISLDLAGGPDTQYF
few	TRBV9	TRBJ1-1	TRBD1	TGTGCCAGCAGCCCCCAGGACAGGGAGGGGAGCACTGAAGCTTTCTTT	CASSPQDREGSTEAFF
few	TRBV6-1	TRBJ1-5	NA	TGTGCCAGCAGTGAGGGCCCGTATAGCAATCAGCCCCAGCATTTT	CASSEGPYSNQPQHF
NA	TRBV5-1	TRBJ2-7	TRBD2	TGCGCCAGCAGCTTTAGCGGGAGCCCCTACGAGCAGTACTTC	CASSFSGSPYEQYF
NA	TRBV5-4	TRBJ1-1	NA	TGTGCCAGCAGCTTACTAGTTGGCCAGGGGAACACTGAAGCTTTCTTT	CASSLLVGQGNTEAFF
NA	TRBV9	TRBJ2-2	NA	TGTGCCAGCAGCCCCCGTTTGTTGTGGGTCACCGGGGAGCTGTTTTTT	CASSPRLLWVTGELFF
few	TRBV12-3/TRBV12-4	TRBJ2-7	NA	TGTGCCAGCAGTTTAGCCGGACGGGTGTCCTACGAGCAGTACTTC	CASSLAGRVSYEQYF
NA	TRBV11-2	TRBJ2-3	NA	TGTGCCAGCAGTTCACTCAGGGGCAGGATGACAGATACGCAGTATTTT	CASSSLRGRMTDTQYF
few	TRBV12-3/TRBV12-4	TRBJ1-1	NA	TGTGCCAGCAGTTTAATAAGTGGAGGTTCTGAAGCTTTCTTT	CASSLISGGSEAFF